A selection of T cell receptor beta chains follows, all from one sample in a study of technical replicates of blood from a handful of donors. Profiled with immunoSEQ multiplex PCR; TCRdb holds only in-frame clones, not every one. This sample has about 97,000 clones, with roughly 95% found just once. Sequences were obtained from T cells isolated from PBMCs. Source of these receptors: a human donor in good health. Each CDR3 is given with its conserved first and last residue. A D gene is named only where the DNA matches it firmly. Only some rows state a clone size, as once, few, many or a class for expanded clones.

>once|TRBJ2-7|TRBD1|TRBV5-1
CASSLVGQGYEQYF
TGCGCCAGCAGCTTGGTGGGACAGGGCTACGAGCAGTACTTC
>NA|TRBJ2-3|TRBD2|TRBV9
CASSVDSGRTDTQYF
TGTGCCAGCAGCGTAGACAGCGGGAGGACAGATACGCAGTATTTT
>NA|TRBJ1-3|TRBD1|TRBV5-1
CASSLDRAGNTIYF
TGCGCCAGCAGCCTCGACAGGGCCGGAAACACCATATATTTT
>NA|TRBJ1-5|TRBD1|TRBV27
CASKRAGGSNQPQHF
TGTGCCAGCAAACGAGCAGGGGGTAGCAATCAGCCCCAGCATTTT
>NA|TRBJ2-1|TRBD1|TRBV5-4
CASSPDRYNEQFF
TGTGCCAGCAGCCCGGACAGGTACAATGAGCAGTTCTTC
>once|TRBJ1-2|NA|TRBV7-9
CASTLDGTGYTF
TGTGCCAGCACCCTAGACGGCACGGGCTACACCTTC
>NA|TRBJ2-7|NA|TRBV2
CASSGASRDTNMYEQYF
TGTGCCAGCAGCGGGGCCAGCCGGGACACAAATATGTACGAGCAGTACTTC
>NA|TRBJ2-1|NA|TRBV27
CASSLSVSSYNEQFF
TGTGCCAGCAGTTTATCGGTTAGCTCCTACAATGAGCAGTTCTTC
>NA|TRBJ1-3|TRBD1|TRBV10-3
CAIDRGNRNTIYF
TGTGCCATTGACAGGGGAAATAGAAACACCATATATTTT
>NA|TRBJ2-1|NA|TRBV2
CASKPRFLEGEQFF
TGTGCCAGCAAACCAAGATTTTTAGAGGGTGAGCAGTTCTTC
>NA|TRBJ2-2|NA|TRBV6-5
CASSVTGTNTGELFF
TGTGCCAGCAGTGTTACAGGGACAAACACCGGGGAGCTGTTTTTT
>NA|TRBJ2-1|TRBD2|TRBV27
CASSQGLAGHNEQFF
TGTGCCAGCAGCCAGGGACTAGCGGGTCACAATGAGCAGTTCTTC
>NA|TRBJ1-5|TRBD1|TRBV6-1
CASIELGQGYQPQHF
TGTGCCAGCATCGAATTGGGACAGGGATATCAGCCCCAGCATTTT
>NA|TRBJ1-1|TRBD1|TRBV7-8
CASSQDRDTEAFF
TGTGCCAGCAGCCAGGACAGGGACACTGAAGCTTTCTTT
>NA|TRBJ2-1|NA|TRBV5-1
CASSLAVYNEQFF
TGCGCCAGCAGCTTGGCAGTTTACAATGAGCAGTTCTTC
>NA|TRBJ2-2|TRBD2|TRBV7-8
CASSYLAGVVNTGELFF
TGTGCCAGCAGCTACCTAGCGGGAGTCGTTAACACCGGGGAGCTGTTTTTT
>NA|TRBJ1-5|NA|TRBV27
CASSFLGGNQPQHF
TGTGCCAGCAGTTTTTTGGGGGGAAATCAGCCCCAGCATTTT
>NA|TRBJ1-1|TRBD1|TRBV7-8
CASSHRDSTEAFF
TGTGCCAGCAGCCACCGGGACAGTACTGAAGCTTTCTTT
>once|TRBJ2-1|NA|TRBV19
CASRSEVVSGAYNEQFF
TGTGCCAGTAGGTCGGAGGTAGTATCAGGGGCCTACAATGAGCAGTTCTTC
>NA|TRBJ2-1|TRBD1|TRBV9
CASSDPQTGHLEQFF
TGTGCCAGCAGCGACCCTCAGACAGGGCATCTAGAGCAGTTCTTC
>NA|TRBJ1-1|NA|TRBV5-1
CASSLIDSWNTEAFF
TGCGCCAGCAGCTTAATAGACAGCTGGAACACTGAAGCTTTCTTT
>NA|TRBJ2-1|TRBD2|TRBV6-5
CASRGGSSYNEQFF
TGTGCCAGCAGGGGGGGGAGCTCCTACAATGAGCAGTTCTTC
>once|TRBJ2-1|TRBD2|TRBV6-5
CASGFGLAGDEQFF
TGTGCCAGCGGATTTGGACTAGCGGGAGATGAGCAGTTCTTC
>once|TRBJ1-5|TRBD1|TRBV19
CASDDERDRVWPQHF
TGTGCCAGTGATGACGAGAGAGACAGGGTCTGGCCCCAGCATTTT
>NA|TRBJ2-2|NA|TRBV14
CASSLMGGTHDGELFF
TGTGCCAGCAGCCTAATGGGCGGGACTCATGACGGGGAGCTGTTTTTT
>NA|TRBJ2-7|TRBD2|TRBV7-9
CASSLRTSPYEQYF
TGTGCCAGCAGCCTAAGGACTAGCCCCTACGAGCAGTACTTC
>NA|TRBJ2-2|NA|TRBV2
CASKVGQFSGELFF
TGTGCCAGCAAAGTCGGACAGTTCAGCGGGGAGCTGTTTTTT
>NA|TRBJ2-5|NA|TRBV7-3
CASSLTHSGEQYF
TGTGCCAGCAGCTTAACCCATTCTGGGGAGCAGTACTTC
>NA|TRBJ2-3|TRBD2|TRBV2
CASSDGGSGTDTQYF
TGTGCCAGCAGTGACGGCGGGAGTGGCACAGATACGCAGTATTTT
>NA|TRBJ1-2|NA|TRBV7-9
CASSFEQTYGYTF
TGTGCCAGCAGCTTCGAACAGACCTATGGCTACACCTTC
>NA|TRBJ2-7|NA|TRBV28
CASRNKPPYEQYF
TGTGCCAGCAGGAATAAGCCTCCCTACGAGCAGTACTTC
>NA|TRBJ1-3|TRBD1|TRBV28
CASSSSGTAVYTIYF
TGTGCCAGCAGCTCCTCCGGGACAGCGGTATACACCATATATTTT
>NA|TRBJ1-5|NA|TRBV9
CASTPGGGNQPQHF
TGTGCCAGCACCCCGGGCGGGGGCAATCAGCCCCAGCATTTT
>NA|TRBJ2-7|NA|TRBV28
CAIQAGTYSREQYF
TGTGCCATACAGGCCGGGACTTACTCTCGGGAGCAGTACTTC
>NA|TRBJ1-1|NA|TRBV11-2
CASSLSRGNTEAFF
TGTGCCAGCAGCTTATCTAGGGGGAACACTGAAGCTTTCTTT
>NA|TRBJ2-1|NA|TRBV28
CATRLVAQFF
TGTGCCACCCGTTTAGTAGCGCAGTTCTTC
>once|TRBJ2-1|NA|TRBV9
CASSPRGGGWDNEQFF
TGTGCCAGCAGCCCCCGGGGTGGGGGGTGGGACAATGAGCAGTTCTTC
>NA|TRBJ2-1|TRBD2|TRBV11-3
CASSSLTSGDYNEQFF
TGTGCCAGCAGTTCCTTGACTAGCGGAGACTACAATGAGCAGTTCTTC
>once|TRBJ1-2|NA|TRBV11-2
CATEGGGLYGYTF
TGTGCCACCGAAGGCGGGGGGCTCTATGGCTACACCTTC
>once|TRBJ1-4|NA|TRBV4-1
CASSQRDLVLNEKLFF
TGCGCCAGCAGCCAACGAGATTTGGTTCTTAATGAAAAACTGTTTTTT
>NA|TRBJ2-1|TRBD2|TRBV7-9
CASSLSSGRPYNEQFF
TGTGCCAGCAGCCTAAGTAGCGGGAGGCCCTACAATGAGCAGTTCTTC